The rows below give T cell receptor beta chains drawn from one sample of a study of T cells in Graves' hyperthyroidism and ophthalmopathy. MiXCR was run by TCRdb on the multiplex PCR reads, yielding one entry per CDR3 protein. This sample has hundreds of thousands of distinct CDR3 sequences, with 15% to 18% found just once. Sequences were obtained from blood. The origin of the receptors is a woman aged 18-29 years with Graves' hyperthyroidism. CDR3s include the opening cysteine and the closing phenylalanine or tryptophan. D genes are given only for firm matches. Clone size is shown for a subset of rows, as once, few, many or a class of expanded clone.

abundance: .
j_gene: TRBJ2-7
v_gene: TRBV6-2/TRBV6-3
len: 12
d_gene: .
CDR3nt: TGTGCCAGCAAGTCGTCGAACCTCGAGCAGTACTTC
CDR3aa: CASKSSNLEQYF

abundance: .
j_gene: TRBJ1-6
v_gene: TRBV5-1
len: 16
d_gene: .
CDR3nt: TGCGCCAGCAGCTTGGCTAGGACAGATTTTAATTCACCCCTCCACTTT
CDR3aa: CASSLARTDFNSPLHF

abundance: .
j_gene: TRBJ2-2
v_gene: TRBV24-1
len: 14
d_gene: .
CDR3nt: TGTGCCACCAGTCTAGGACAGACCGCCGGGGAGCTGTTTTTT
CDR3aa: CATSLGQTAGELFF

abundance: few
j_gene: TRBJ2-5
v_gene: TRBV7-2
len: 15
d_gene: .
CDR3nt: TGTGCCAGCAGCTTCCGGAAGGGCCTCCAAGAGACCCAGTACTTC
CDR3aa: CASSFRKGLQETQYF

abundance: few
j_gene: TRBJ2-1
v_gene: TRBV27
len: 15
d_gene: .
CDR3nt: TGTGCCAGCAGTCTAACCGGGAACAGCTACAATGAGCAGTTCTTC
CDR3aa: CASSLTGNSYNEQFF

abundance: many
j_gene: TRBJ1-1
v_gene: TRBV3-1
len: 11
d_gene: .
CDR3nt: TGTGCCAGCAGCCAAGGTCTTGAAGCTTTCTTT
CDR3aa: CASSQGLEAFF

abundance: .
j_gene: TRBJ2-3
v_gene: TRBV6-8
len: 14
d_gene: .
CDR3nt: TGTGCCAACACGTCCTCGACGGCCTCAGATACGCAGTATTTT
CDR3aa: CANTSSTASDTQYF

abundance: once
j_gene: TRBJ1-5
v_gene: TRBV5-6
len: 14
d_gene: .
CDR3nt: TGTGCCAGCAGCTCCGGACCCAAGAATCAGCCCCAGCATTTT
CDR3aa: CASSSGPKNQPQHF

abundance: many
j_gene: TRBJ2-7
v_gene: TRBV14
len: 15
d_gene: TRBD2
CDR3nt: TGTGCCAGCAGCCAACCGACTAGCGGGATCGGGGAGCAGTACTTC
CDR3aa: CASSQPTSGIGEQYF

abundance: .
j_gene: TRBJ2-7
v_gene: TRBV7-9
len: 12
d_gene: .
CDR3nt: TGTGCCAGCAGCTTTGAGACCTACGAGCAGTACTTC
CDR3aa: CASSFETYEQYF

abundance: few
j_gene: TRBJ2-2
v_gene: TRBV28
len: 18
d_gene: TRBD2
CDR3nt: TGTGCCAGCAGTTTATGGAGACTAGCGGGCGTGGAGTACGGGGAGCTGTTTTTT
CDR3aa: CASSLWRLAGVEYGELFF

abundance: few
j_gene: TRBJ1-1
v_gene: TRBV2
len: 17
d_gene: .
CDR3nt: TGTGCCAGCAGTGAAGCGCGGGAGACAGCCATGAACACTGAAGCTTTCTTT
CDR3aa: CASSEARETAMNTEAFF

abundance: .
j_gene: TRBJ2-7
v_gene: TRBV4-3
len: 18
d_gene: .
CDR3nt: TGCGCCAGCAGCCAAGATTCATACGGAATCCAAACTAGATACGAGCAGTACTTC
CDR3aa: CASSQDSYGIQTRYEQYF

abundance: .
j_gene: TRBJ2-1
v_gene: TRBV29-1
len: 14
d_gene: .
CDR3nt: TGCAGCATTGGTAGCGTTGGTCACAACAATGAGCAGTTCTTC
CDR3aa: CSIGSVGHNNEQFF

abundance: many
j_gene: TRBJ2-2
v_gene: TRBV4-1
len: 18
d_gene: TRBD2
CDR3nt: TGCGCCAGCAGACCCCTTGGACTAGCGGGAGGAGGGACCGGGGAGCTGTTTTTT
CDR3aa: CASRPLGLAGGGTGELFF

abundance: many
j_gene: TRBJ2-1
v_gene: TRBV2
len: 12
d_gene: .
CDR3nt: TGTGCCAGCAGTGAACTGGCCAATGAGCAGTTCTTC
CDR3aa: CASSELANEQFF

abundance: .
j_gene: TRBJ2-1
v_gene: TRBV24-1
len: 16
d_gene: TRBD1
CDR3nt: TGTGCCACCAGTGATTTAAGGACAGGGGTTTGCAATGAGCAGTTCTTC
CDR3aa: CATSDLRTGVCNEQFF

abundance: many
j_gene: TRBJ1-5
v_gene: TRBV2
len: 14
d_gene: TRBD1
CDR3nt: TGTGCCAGCAGGCTGACAGGGGAAAAGCAGCCCCAGCATTTT
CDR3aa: CASRLTGEKQPQHF

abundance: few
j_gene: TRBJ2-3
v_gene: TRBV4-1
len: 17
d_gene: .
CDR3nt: TGCGCCAGCAGCCAAGATCATCGCCTGAGCTTTACAGATACGCAGTATTTT
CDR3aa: CASSQDHRLSFTDTQYF

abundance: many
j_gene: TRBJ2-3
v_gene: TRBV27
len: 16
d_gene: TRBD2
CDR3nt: TGTGCCAGCAGTTTTTCGTCCCTAGCGGACACAGATACGCAGTATTTT
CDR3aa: CASSFSSLADTDTQYF

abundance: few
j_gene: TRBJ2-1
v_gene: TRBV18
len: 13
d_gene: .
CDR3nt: TGTGCCAGCTCACCACCGGTGCTGGGGGAGCAGTTCTTC
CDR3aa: CASSPPVLGEQFF

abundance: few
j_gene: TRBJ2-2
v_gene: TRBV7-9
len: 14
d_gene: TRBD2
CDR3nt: TGTGCCAGCCATCCTAGCGGCTACACCGGGGAGCTGTTTTTT
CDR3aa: CASHPSGYTGELFF

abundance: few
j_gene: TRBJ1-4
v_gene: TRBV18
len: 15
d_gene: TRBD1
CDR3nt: TGTGCCAGCTCACCAACGAGGACAGGCCTTGAAAAACTGTTTTTT
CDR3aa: CASSPTRTGLEKLFF

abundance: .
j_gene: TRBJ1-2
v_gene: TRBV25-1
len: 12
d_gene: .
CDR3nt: TGTGCCAGCAGTGCTGGGGCTCTCGGCTACACCTTC
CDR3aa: CASSAGALGYTF

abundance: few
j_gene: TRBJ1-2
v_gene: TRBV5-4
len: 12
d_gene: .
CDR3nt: TGTGCCAGCAGCGTGGACAGCAAGGGCTACACCTTC
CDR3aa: CASSVDSKGYTF

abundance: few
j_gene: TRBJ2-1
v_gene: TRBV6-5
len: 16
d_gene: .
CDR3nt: TGTGCCGGCAGTTACTTCGTACCCAGGGGCTACAATGAGCAGTTCTTC
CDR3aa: CAGSYFVPRGYNEQFF